Below, one T cell receptor (beta chain) is given with its context. This CDR3 spans 19 amino acids. CDR1 and CDR2 from the germline V gene are MDHEN and SYDVKM. Trimming cost V 8 bases and J 6 bases; bases outside gene matches: 20. The authors amplified TCR beta CDR3 from genomic DNA using two-round multiplex PCR. With primers specific to each TRBV and TRBJ gene, the first-round PCR was performed. A second round of PCR was carried out using universal primers. TCRdb processed the multiplex PCR reads anew with MiXCR; each CDR3 protein has one entry. The sample lists some 38,000 distinct CDR3 sequences, roughly 25% seen once, with around 25% in the top ten. These data come from a study of prognosis after radiotherapy for stage I lung cancer. Study-level information: Participants consisted of stage I non-small cell lung cancer patients, who were enrolled between April 2018 and early 2019. Radiotherapy: SBRT, 3 to 5 fractions, biologically effective dose at least 100 Gy. Every patient with non-small cell lung cancer was judged medically inoperable.

The chain employs TRBV28 and TRBJ2-2; 11 bases match TRBD2. The source of this sequence is a donor aged 50 or older with non-small cell lung cancer. Sequenced here: PBMCs, sampled before or after stereotactic body radiation therapy (not recorded which). This CDR3 reads CASGSSGTSGRGYAGELFF. The CDR3, as DNA: TGTGCCAGCGGATCCTCCGGGACTAGCGGAAGGGGGTATGCCGGGGAGCTGTTTTTT.